The TCR beta chain described here comes from a study of neurological immune-mediated disorders. At the level of the study: The multiple sclerosis group of approximately 35 included some 30 relapsing-remitting and 3 secondary progressive patients. The study, taken as a whole, reports: TCR-beta repertoires seemed private in all groups, with no expanded CDR3 amino acid sequences shared.

Trimming stripped 0 bases from V and 6 bases from J, with 11 bases between. Germline V gene data show CDR1 as SGHRS and CDR2 as YFSETQ. The CDR3 runs to 14 residues. The cDNA came from 5'RACE, which used 10-nucleotide random UMIs. TCRdb re-called the 5' RACE reads with MiXCR, one entry per CDR3 protein. This table holds some 83,000 distinct CDR3 sequences, roughly 2.6% found once. This clonotype was found many times. The target antigen is unknown. The sequencing sample was made of PBMCs. The genes are TRBV5-1 and TRBJ2-3; D is unresolved. The TCR comes from a woman between 25 and 40 years old with multiple sclerosis. The CDR3 bases are TGCGCCAGCAGCTTGGCTTCGGTTGGGGATACGCAGTATTTT. Residues: CASSLASVGDTQYF.